This record covers a single T cell receptor beta chain. Its antigen is undetermined. The sample belongs to a study of PD-1 blockade in classical Hodgkin lymphoma. General study results and limits: In CD4+ cells, TCR diversity went up significantly by C4D1, but in CD8+ cells it did not.

Every patient relapsed after autologous stem cell transplantation, and brentuximab vedotin exposure varied. The repertoire was sequenced with immunoSEQ multiplex PCR; TCRdb's copy has only in-frame clones and lacks some. The data show about 14,000 clones, about 83% seen once. The V end lost 1 base, the J end lost 3 bases, and 6 bases lay between the germline ends. Germline CDR1 and CDR2: MNHEY and SVGAGI. The CDR3 spans 13 residues. The specimen comprised peripheral blood mononuclear cells (PBMCs), sampled at baseline. This clonotype was obtained from a human donor with classical Hodgkin lymphoma. The rearrangement joins TRBV6-5 to TRBJ1-1; unclear D gene. CDR3 residues: CASSYFGYTEAFF. The CDR3 nucleotides are TGTGCCAGCAGTTACTTCGGTTACACTGAAGCTTTCTTT.